These 12 T cell receptor beta chains originate from one sample sequenced in a study of shared clonotypes between healthy human individuals. The table came from immunoSEQ multiplex PCR; TCRdb's copy has only in-frame clones and leaves some out. The repertoire consists of about 330,000 clones, with over 65% occurring once and the leading ten covering around 10%. The sample was memory CD4+ T cells sorted from blood. The sample's subset: CD45RA-negative fraction. These receptors were collected from a man in his thirties or forties in good health.

This clone has a handful of counts. The chain joins TRBV5-4 to TRBJ2-5; 10 bases map to TRBD2. CDR1 and CDR2 (germline): SGHNT, YYREEE (reference sequence). V lost 4 bases, J lost 2 bases, and 5 bases stayed unmatched. This CDR3 has 15 amino acids. CDR3 sequence (DNA): TGTGCCAGCAGCATAAGGACTAGCGGACAAGAGACCCAGTACTTC. Residues: CASSIRTSGQETQYF.

This clone turned up a few times. The rearrangement joins TRBV5-1 to TRBJ2-5, with D maybe TRBD1 (5 bases). The V end was cut by 2 bases, the J end by 2 bases, with 22 bases between. Germline loops: CDR1 SGHRS, CDR2 YFSETQ. The CDR3 length is 18 residues. The CDR3: CASSFLTPVLGPQETQYF. CDR3 nucleotides: TGCGCCAGCAGCTTTTTAACCCCGGTACTGGGGCCACAAGAGACCCAGTACTTC.

A single count supports this clone. The J gene is TRBJ2-1, the V gene TRBV11-2; 8 bases map to TRBD2. CDR3 length: 15 residues. After removal of 0 bases from V and 4 bases from J, the junction contained 2 bases not matched to a gene. CDR1 is SGHAT, CDR2 FQNNGV, per germline. The CDR3 loop is CASSLEGLVYNEQFF. In DNA form, the CDR3 reads TGTGCCAGCAGCTTAGAGGGACTAGTGTACAATGAGCAGTTCTTC.

This chain joins TRBV15 and TRBJ1-2, with 7 bases fitting TRBD1. Trimming cost V 1 base and J 4 bases; bases outside gene matches: 9. The CDR3 loop spans 16 amino acids. Germline assignment: CDR1 LNHNV and CDR2 YYDKDF (reference sequence). For the CDR3, the DNA is TGTGCCACCAGCAGAGTTCGGACAGGCACTATCTATGGCTACACCTTC. It is translated as CATSRVRTGTIYGYTF.

The V call is TRBV19, the J call TRBJ2-6, with D tentatively TRBD2 (6 bases). Trimming removed 9 bases from V and 2 bases from J, with 14 bases in between. Germline V lookup: CDR1 LNHDA, CDR2 SQIVND (reference sequence). This CDR3 is 15 amino acids long. The DNA of the CDR3 is TGTGCCAGCCTAAGGACTACCGCTGGGGCCAACGTCCTGACTTTC. Residues: CASLRTTAGANVLTF.

The chain is built from TRBV2 and TRBJ1-1, with D perhaps TRBD1 (6 bases). CDR1 is SNHLY, CDR2 FYNNEI, per germline. This CDR3 has 15 residues. Trimming left V 4 bases short and J 0 bases short, with 12 bases between. The CDR3 sequence is CASSGDRTVNTEAFF. As DNA, the CDR3 is TGTGCCAGCAGTGGCGACAGGACCGTGAACACTGAAGCTTTCTTT.

The chain combines TRBV19 with TRBJ1-1, with unresolved D. The CDR3 runs 14 residues. CDR1 LNHDA and CDR2 SQIVND come from the germline V gene (reference sequence). Trimming left V 4 bases short and J 5 bases short, with 14 bases between. CDR3 in DNA: TGTGCCAGTAGTAGACCGATGACGGGAACTGAAGCTTTCTTT. Protein: CASSRPMTGTEAFF. The full variable domain, with the rest looked up from reference TRBV19 and TRBJ1-1, is DGGITQSPKYLFRKEGQNVTLSCEQNLNHDAMYWYRQDPGQGLRLIYYSQIVNDFQKGDIAEGYSVSREKKESFPLTVTSAQKNPTAFYLCASSRPMTGTEAFFGQGTRLTVV.

This clone appeared many times. In DNA, the CDR3 is TGTGCCAGCAGCTTCCCGGGGAGCAATCAGCCCCAGCATTTT. This sequence encodes CASSFPGSNQPQHF. This chain connects TRBV5-5 to TRBJ1-5; D not resolved. Between the trimmed V and J ends, which lost 2 bases and 1 base, there was a span of 7 bases. CDR1 and CDR2 from the germline V gene are SGHKS and YYEKEE (reference sequence). This CDR3 is built from 14 residues.

This clone was counted a few times. The chain recombines TRBV9 with TRBJ1-1; no clear D. Per the germline V gene, CDR1 is SGDLS and CDR2 is YYNGEE. V lost 0 bases to trimming and J lost 7 bases, with 10 bases between them. The CDR3 consists of 13 residues. The CDR3 sequence: CASSVGLRNEAFF. CDR3 in DNA: TGTGCCAGCAGCGTAGGTCTCAGGAATGAAGCTTTCTTT. The full variable domain, its missing parts supplied by reference TRBV9 and TRBJ1-1, is DSGVTQTPKHLITATGQRVTLRCSPRSGDLSVYWYQQSLDQGLQFLIQYYNGEERAKGNILERFSAQQFPDLHSELNLSSLELGDSALYFCASSVGLRNEAFFGQGTRLTVV.

This chain uses TRBV2 with TRBJ2-3; no definite D call. Germline V lookup: CDR1 SNHLY, CDR2 FYNNEI. This CDR3 region has 15 residues. Trimming shortened V by 6 bases and J by 6 bases, and 19 bases separated the two germline ends. The DNA for the CDR3 is TGTGCCAGCAGCCGCTCCGCAGGTTTTGGGGATACGCAGTATTTT. It yields the protein CASSRSAGFGDTQYF.

The rearrangement links TRBV28 to TRBJ2-5, with D possibly TRBD1 on 7 matching bases. Germline values: CDR1 MDHEN, CDR2 SYDVKM. V was cut by 2 bases and J by 5 bases, with 15 bases left in between. CDR3 length: 15 amino acids. This chain's CDR3 is CASSLGGTVVETQYF. The CDR3, as DNA: TGTGCCAGCAGTTTAGGAGGGACAGTCGTGGAGACCCAGTACTTC.

The chain joins TRBV2 to TRBJ2-7; D possibly corresponds to TRBD2 (5 bases). The V end was cut by 9 bases, the J end by 2 bases, with 14 bases between. The CDR3 spans 13 residues. The germline gives CDR1 SNHLY, CDR2 FYNNEI. The CDR3 DNA reads TGTGCCAGATCAGCGGCCTCTACCTACGAGCAGTACTTC. Amino acid sequence: CARSAASTYEQYF.